This T cell receptor (beta chain) was found in a study of radiation and T cells in renal cell carcinoma. Study findings and constraints: Top 100 clonotypes averaged approximately 50% in irradiated versus about 45% in nephrectomy-only tumors. From baseline, blood top tumor clonotypes peaked at 2 weeks post-radiation. Tumor samples were small regions of approximately 1.1 g.

The method was immunoSEQ multiplex PCR; TCRdb's version includes in-frame clones alone and lacks a portion of them. The sample has 15,000 to 20,000 clones; about 54% are singletons. Treatment denoted: 15 Gy SBRT to primary tumor, nephrectomy 4 weeks later. Nephrectomy followed 15 Gy stereotactic body radiation by 4 weeks. In the case of this clone: The antigen remains undetermined.

V shed 4 bases, J shed 0 bases, and the junction held 10 bases outside the gene matches. Germline V gene lookup returns CDR1 SGHAT and CDR2 FQNNGV. The CDR3 loop spans 18 amino acids. The rearrangement joins TRBV11-2 to TRBJ2-2, with TRBD1 matching over 8 bases. Sequencing used tumor tissue, obtained from a patient whose treatment included radiotherapy and nephrectomy. The clonotype was recovered from a man aged 50 or older with renal cell carcinoma. CDR3 sequence: CASSSPGGQVANTGELFF. The CDR3 DNA follows: TGTGCCAGCAGCTCCCCTGGGGGACAGGTTGCGAACACCGGGGAGCTGTTTTTT.